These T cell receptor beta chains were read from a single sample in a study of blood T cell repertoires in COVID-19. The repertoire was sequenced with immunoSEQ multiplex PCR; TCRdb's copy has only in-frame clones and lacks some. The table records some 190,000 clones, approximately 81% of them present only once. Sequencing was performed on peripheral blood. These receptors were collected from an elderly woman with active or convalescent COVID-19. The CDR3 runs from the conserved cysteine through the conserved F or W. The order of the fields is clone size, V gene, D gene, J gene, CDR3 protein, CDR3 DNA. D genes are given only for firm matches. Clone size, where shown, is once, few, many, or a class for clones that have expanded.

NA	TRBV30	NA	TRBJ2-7	CAWAGVPRGGEQYF	TGTGCCTGGGCAGGGGTTCCTCGGGGTGGCGAGCAGTACTTC
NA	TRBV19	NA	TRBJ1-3	CASMYNRLGADGSGNTIYF	TGTGCCAGTATGTATAACCGTTTGGGGGCAGATGGCTCTGGAAACACCATATATTTT
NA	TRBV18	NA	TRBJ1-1	CASSPSQNTEAFF	TGTGCCAGCTCACCATCACAGAACACTGAAGCTTTCTTT
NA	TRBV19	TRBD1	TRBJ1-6	CASQTGDNYNSPLHF	TGTGCCAGCCAGACAGGGGACAACTATAATTCACCCCTCCACTTT
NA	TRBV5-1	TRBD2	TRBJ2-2	CASSPPAGGATGELFF	TGCGCCAGCAGCCCTCCGGCGGGAGGTGCCACCGGGGAGCTGTTTTTT
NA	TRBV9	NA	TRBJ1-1	CASSAHRILNTEAFF	TGTGCCAGCAGCGCTCACAGGATACTGAACACTGAAGCTTTCTTT
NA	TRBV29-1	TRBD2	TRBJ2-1	CSVEERLAGYNEQFF	TGCAGCGTTGAAGAGCGACTAGCGGGGTACAATGAGCAGTTCTTC
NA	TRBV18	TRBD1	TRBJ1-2	CASSPRQGPDYGYTF	TGTGCCAGCTCACCTCGACAGGGGCCTGACTATGGCTACACCTTC
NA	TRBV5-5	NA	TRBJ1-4	CARSWGGGGAAEKLFF	TGCGCCCGCAGCTGGGGCGGGGGGGGCGCGGCAGAAAAACTGTTTTTT
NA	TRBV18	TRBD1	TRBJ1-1	CASSPRQGDTEAFF	TGTGCCAGCTCACCACGGCAGGGGGACACTGAAGCTTTCTTT
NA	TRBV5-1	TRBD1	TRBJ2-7	CASSLLGGTYEQYF	TGCGCCAGCAGCTTACTAGGGGGCACCTACGAGCAGTACTTC
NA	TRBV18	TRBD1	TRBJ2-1	CASSLTPGQGALDEQFF	TGTGCCAGCTCACTAACCCCGGGACAGGGGGCTCTAGATGAGCAGTTCTTC
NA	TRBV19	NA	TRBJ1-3	CASMFAIGRSRFSGNTIYF	TGTGCCAGTATGTTTGCCATTGGCCGATCCCGATTCTCTGGAAACACCATATATTTT
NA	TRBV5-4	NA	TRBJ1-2	CASSPARGFGNYGYTF	TGTGCCAGCAGCCCTGCTCGGGGGTTCGGTAACTATGGCTACACCTTC
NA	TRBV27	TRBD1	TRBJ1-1	CASSPRTGGDTEAFF	TGTGCCAGCAGTCCTCGGACAGGGGGAGACACTGAAGCTTTCTTT
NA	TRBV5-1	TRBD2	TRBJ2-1	CASSTEERERKFF	TGCGCCAGCAGCACGGAGGAGCGGGAGAGGAAGTTCTTC
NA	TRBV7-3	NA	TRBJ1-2	CASSSGAGMGYTF	TGTGCCAGCAGCTCAGGGGCCGGGATGGGCTACACCTTC
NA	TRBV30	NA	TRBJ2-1	CALLRGAGSYNEQFF	TGTGCCCTTCTTCGGGGTGCAGGATCCTACAATGAGCAGTTCTTC
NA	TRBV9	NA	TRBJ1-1	CASSVQDTNTEAFF	TGTGCCAGCAGCGTACAGGACACGAACACTGAAGCTTTCTTT
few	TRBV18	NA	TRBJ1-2	CASSPGDSNYGYTF	TGTGCCAGCTCACCGGGAGATTCTAACTATGGCTACACCTTC
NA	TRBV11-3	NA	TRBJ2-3	CASSASEDYTDTQYF	TGTGCCAGCAGCGCCTCCGAAGACTACACAGATACGCAGTATTTT
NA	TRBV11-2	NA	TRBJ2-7	CASSLDSVSSYEQYF	TGTGCCAGCAGCTTAGATAGCGTGAGCTCCTACGAGCAGTACTTC
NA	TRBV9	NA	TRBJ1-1	CASSVGPGNTEAFF	TGTGCCAGCAGCGTAGGTCCGGGGAACACTGAAGCTTTCTTT
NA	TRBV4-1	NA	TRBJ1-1	CASSQDPQGRTEAFF	TGCGCCAGCAGCCAAGATCCCCAGGGAAGAACTGAAGCTTTCTTT
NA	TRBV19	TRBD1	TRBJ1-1	CASSPPDRGADTEAFF	TGTGCCAGTAGTCCACCAGACAGGGGGGCCGACACTGAAGCTTTCTTT
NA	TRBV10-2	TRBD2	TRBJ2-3	CASREAGTDTQYF	TGCGCCAGCAGAGAAGCGGGAACAGATACGCAGTATTTT
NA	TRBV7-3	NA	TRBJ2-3	CASSPSQGVLADTQYF	TGTGCCAGCAGCCCCTCACAGGGAGTCCTCGCAGATACGCAGTATTTT
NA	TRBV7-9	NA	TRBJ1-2	CASSLASRYGYTF	TGTGCCAGCAGCTTAGCGTCCAGATATGGCTACACCTTC
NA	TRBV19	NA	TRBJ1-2	CASSRAGTQSGRGYGYTF	TGTGCCAGTAGTAGAGCCGGGACACAATCCGGTAGAGGCTATGGCTACACCTTC
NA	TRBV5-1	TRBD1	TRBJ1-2	CASSAPDRGQGYTF	TGCGCCAGCAGCGCCCCAGACAGGGGCCAGGGCTACACCTTC
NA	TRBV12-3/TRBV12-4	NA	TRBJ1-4	CASSYRTVELFF	TGTGCCAGCAGTTACCGGACTGTAGAACTGTTTTTT
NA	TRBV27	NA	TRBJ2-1	CASCDDIASYNEQFF	TGTGCCAGCTGCGACGACATAGCGTCCTACAATGAGCAGTTCTTC
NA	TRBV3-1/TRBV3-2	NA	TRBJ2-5	CASSHRVSQETQYF	TGTGCCAGCAGCCACAGGGTTAGTCAAGAGACCCAGTACTTC
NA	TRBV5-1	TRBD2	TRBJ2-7	CASSEGTSGGYEQYF	TGCGCCAGCAGCGAAGGGACTAGCGGGGGTTACGAGCAGTACTTC
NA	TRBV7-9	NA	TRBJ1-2	CASSLTGSGGYTF	TGTGCCAGCAGTCTAACAGGGTCGGGTGGCTACACCTTC
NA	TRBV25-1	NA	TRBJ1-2	CASRQTEVGYTF	TGTGCCAGCCGTCAGACGGAGGTTGGCTACACCTTC
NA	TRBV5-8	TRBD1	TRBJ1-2	CASSLETGVLNYGYTF	TGTGCCAGCAGCTTGGAGACAGGGGTCCTAAACTATGGCTACACCTTC
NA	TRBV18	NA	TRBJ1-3	CASSDSIVKSGNTIYF	TGTGCCAGCTCGGACAGTATCGTTAAATCTGGAAACACCATATATTTT
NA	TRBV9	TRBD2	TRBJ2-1	CASSPRTGTSGYNEQFF	TGTGCCAGCAGCCCCCGAACAGGGACTAGCGGTTACAATGAGCAGTTCTTC
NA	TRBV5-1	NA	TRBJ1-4	CASSLAVQEKLFF	TGCGCCAGCAGCTTGGCAGTCCAGGAAAAACTGTTTTTT
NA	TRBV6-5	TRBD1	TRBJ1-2	CASTVDRVYGYTF	TGTGCCAGCACCGTGGACAGGGTTTATGGCTACACCTTC
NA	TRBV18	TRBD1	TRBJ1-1	CASSLLRGDRGRGSSEAFF	TGTGCCAGCTCTCTACTCCGGGGCGACAGGGGGCGAGGTTCGTCTGAAGCTTTCTTT
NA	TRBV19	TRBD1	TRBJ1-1	CASIRTGGSTEAFF	TGTGCCAGTATAAGGACAGGGGGCTCCACTGAAGCTTTCTTT
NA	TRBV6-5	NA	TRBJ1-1	CASSYSGARNTEAFF	TGTGCCAGCAGTTACTCAGGGGCCAGGAACACTGAAGCTTTCTTT
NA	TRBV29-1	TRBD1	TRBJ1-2	CSVLKPGQEGGYTF	TGCAGCGTTTTGAAACCGGGACAGGAAGGTGGCTACACCTTC
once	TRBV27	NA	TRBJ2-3	CASSLERSPSQYF	TGTGCCAGCAGTTTGGAGCGGTCTCCCTCGCAGTATTTT
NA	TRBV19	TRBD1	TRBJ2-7	CASSIGTGSLEQYF	TGTGCCAGCAGTATTGGGACAGGGAGTCTCGAGCAGTACTTC
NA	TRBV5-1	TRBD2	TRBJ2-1	CASSLASGRDFKVNEQFF	TGCGCCAGCAGCTTGGCTAGCGGGAGGGATTTTAAGGTCAATGAGCAGTTCTTC
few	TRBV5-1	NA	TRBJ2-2	CASSLIRLNTGELFF	TGCGCCAGCAGCTTGATCAGGCTGAACACCGGGGAGCTGTTTTTT
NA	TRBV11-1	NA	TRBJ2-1	CASSLTLTGPYPPPFF	TGTGCCAGCAGCCTAACCCTGACAGGACCCTACCCCCCCCCGTTCTTC
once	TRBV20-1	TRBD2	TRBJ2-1	CSASPPSGTYNEQFF	TGCAGTGCTAGTCCCCCTAGCGGGACCTACAATGAGCAGTTCTTC
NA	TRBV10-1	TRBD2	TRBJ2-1	CASSREGSGRNFAYNEQFF	TGCGCCAGCAGCAGGGAGGGTAGCGGGAGGAATTTCGCCTACAATGAGCAGTTCTTC
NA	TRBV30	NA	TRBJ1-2	CAWNQGLGYGYTF	TGTGCCTGGAATCAGGGCTTGGGGTATGGCTACACCTTC
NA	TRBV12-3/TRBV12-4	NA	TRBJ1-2	CASSWGGGYTF	TGTGCCAGCAGTTGGGGGGGTGGCTACACCTTC
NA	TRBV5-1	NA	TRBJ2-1	CASSDPRVNYNEQFF	TGCGCCAGCAGCGACCCCCGGGTAAACTACAATGAGCAGTTCTTC